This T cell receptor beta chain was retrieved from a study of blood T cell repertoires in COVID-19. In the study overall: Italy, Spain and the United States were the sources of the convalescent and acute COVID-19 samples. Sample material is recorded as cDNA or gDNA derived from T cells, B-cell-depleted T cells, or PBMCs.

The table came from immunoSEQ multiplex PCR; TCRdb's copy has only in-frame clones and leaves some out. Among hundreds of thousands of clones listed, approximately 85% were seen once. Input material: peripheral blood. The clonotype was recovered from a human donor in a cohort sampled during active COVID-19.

The CDR3, as DNA: TGTGCCAGCAGTGCCGGGTCGGGGGGGTATACCGGGGAGCTGTTTTTT. Its protein is CASSAGSGGYTGELFF. The genes are TRBV6-1 and TRBJ2-2; the match to TRBD2 covers 8 bases. This CDR3 has 16 amino acids. CDR1 is MNHNS and CDR2 is SASEGT in the germline V gene. V gave up 4 bases and J gave up 5 bases; unmatched junction bases: 9.